A single sample is the source of the 5 T cell receptor beta chains below, sequenced in a study of monozygotic twins with inflammatory bowel disease. TCRdb re-analyzed the 5' RACE reads; it lists each CDR3 protein once, without DNA. With just over 300,000 distinct CDR3 sequences in the sample, the ten largest clones hold 5.5% to 6.5%. Sequencing was carried out using blood. All receptors come from a human donor with ulcerative colitis or Crohn's disease, or a healthy co-twin of an affected twin (not recorded which).

The chain couples TRBV4-1 to TRBJ2-3; TCRdb indicates TRBD2, and absent DNA this call remains unverified. Germline V gene sequence: CDR1 MGHRA, CDR2 YSYEKL. This CDR3 comprises 19 residues. CDR3 region: CASSQDRGGLAGATDTQYF.

This chain connects TRBV7-2 to TRBJ2-3; no DNA is available, so the TRBD2 call from TCRdb remains unchecked. From germline, CDR1 is SGHTA and CDR2 FQGNSA. The CDR3 runs to 17 residues. CDR3 residues: CASSQRWGWEAPDTQYF.

The rearrangement links TRBV5-6 to TRBJ1-3. The CDR3 runs to 19 residues. Germline assignment: CDR1 SGHDT and CDR2 YYEEEE. This CDR3 is CASSLRGALPRTSGNTIYF.

CDR3 protein: CASSLGGTASTDTQYF. The chain carries TRBV5-1 and TRBJ2-3. Germline lookup yields CDR1 SGHRS and CDR2 YFSETQ. CDR3 length equals 16 residues.

The CDR3 loop reads CASSLIPSGTDTQYF. The chain carries TRBV28 and TRBJ2-3; the TCRdb call, TRBD2, lacks DNA for checking. Germline CDR1 and CDR2: MDHEN and SYDVKM. There are 15 residues in the CDR3.